This T cell receptor (beta chain) was obtained from a study of T cell repertoires in cytomegalovirus infection. At the level of the study: Epitope selection comprised recently identified HLA-C-restricted CMV epitopes and well-studied HLA-B-restricted CMV epitopes. Public TCR beta signatures provided an indication of both CMV infection and a matching HLA type.

Losses at the gene ends were 5 bases for V and 4 bases for J; bases not matched to a gene: 12. The CDR3 runs 16 residues. Study conclusions and caveats: Adding up the frequency of public TCR beta families identified people who carried CMV plus the relevant HLA. Ex vivo, HLA-C-restricted CMV-specific TCR beta clonotypes prevailed over the rest of the response.

On this clonotype: Its antigen is unidentified.

In TCRdb, the reads were re-called with MiXCR into one record per CDR3 protein. The table records over 250,000 distinct CDR3 sequences, about 20% of them present only once. The chain uses TRBV12-3 or TRBV12-4 and TRBJ2-7; the match to TRBD1 covers 9 bases. The sample consisted of cultured PBMCs, taken from culture after CMV antigen stimulation. The clonotype was recovered from a human donor in good health (CMV status not recorded). Some clones in this sample may be carry-over from other donors' samples. CDR3 DNA: TGTGCCAGCAGTAGTACCGGGACAGGGCACCTATACGAGCAGTACTTC. It codes for CASSSTGTGHLYEQYF.